These 19 T cell receptor beta chains were sequenced from one sample in a study of neurological immune-mediated disorders. MiXCR, run by TCRdb on the 5' RACE reads, gives a single entry per CDR3 protein. Of 10,000 to 12,000 distinct CDR3 sequences listed, about 23% are singletons. Sequencing used CD8+ T cells from blood. These receptor sequences come from a woman aged 40 to 50 with multiple sclerosis.

In its sample, this clonotype ranks as medium-sized. The chain uses TRBV9 and TRBJ2-3; 10 bases fit TRBD1. CDR3 size: 16 residues. Germline loops: CDR1 SGDLS, CDR2 YYNGEE. The J segment lost 4 bases and the V segment lost 4 bases, leaving 9 bases of the junction unmatched. The CDR3 spells CASSSRTGGFADTQYF. CDR3 in DNA: TGTGCCAGCAGCTCCCGGACAGGGGGGTTCGCAGATACGCAGTATTTT.

There are many counts of this clonotype. V and J are TRBV24-1 and TRBJ2-7; D unresolved. Per the germline V gene, CDR1 is KGHDR and CDR2 is SFDVKD. The germline V and J ends were trimmed by 3 bases and 2 bases, with 13 bases remaining between them. The length of the CDR3 is 15 residues. CDR3 residues: CATSDGLAWPYEQYF. Here the CDR3 DNA reads TGTGCCACCAGTGATGGGCTTGCGTGGCCCTACGAGCAGTACTTC.

This clonotype was counted many times. This sequence joins TRBV7-9 and TRBJ2-3, with D perhaps matching TRBD1 (5 bases). V lost 5 bases to trimming and J lost 2 bases, with 11 bases between them. The CDR3 totals 14 residues. Germline V lookup: CDR1 SEHNR, CDR2 FQNEAQ (reference sequence). The CDR3 sequence is CASSPPQVTDTQYF. As DNA, the CDR3 is TGTGCCAGCAGCCCACCACAGGTCACAGATACGCAGTATTTT.

This clonotype was seen at least ten times. The chain recombines TRBV4-1 with TRBJ1-5, with D possibly TRBD1 on 5 matching bases. CDR1 and CDR2 from the germline V gene are MGHRA and YSYEKL. V shed 5 bases and J shed 6 bases, with 14 bases lying between them. The CDR3 runs to 14 residues. For the CDR3, the DNA is TGCGCCAGCAGCGTCGGGGGTATCGGTCAGCCCCAGCATTTT. Translation: CASSVGGIGQPQHF.

By frequency in the sample, this clonotype is medium-sized. The chain uses TRBV9 and TRBJ1-2; D remains ambiguous. The germline V gene has CDR1 SGDLS and CDR2 YYNGEE. CDR3 size: 12 residues. The V and J ends lost 3 bases and 5 bases respectively, with 8 bases between them. The CDR3 DNA reads TGTGCCAGCAGCGAGTCCTATTATGGCTACACCTTC. It is translated as CASSESYYGYTF.

This clonotype was counted at least ten times. The chain carries TRBV7-6 and TRBJ2-7; 9 bases line up with TRBD1. The germline V gene encodes CDR1 SGHVS and CDR2 FNYEAQ. CDR3 length equals 14 residues. With 2 bases clipped from V and 6 bases from J, the junction kept 5 bases outside the gene matches. The CDR3: CASSLSTGGGEQYF. CDR3 bases: TGTGCCAGCAGCTTATCCACAGGGGGCGGCGAGCAGTACTTC.

This clonotype has ten or more counts. The rearrangement uses TRBV29-1 and TRBJ2-1; D unclear. Germline CDR1 reads SQVTM; CDR2 reads ANQGSEA. The germline V and J ends were trimmed by 5 bases and 7 bases, with 9 bases remaining between them. There are 11 residues in the CDR3. In DNA, the CDR3 is TGCAGCGTTCGTAATGGAAATGAGCAGTTCTTC. Protein product: CSVRNGNEQFF.

Many counts were recorded for this clonotype. The DNA for the CDR3 is TGTGCCAGCAGCTCTACAGGGTTAGGAGATACGCAGTATTTT. Encoded protein: CASSSTGLGDTQYF. The rearrangement uses TRBV13 and TRBJ2-3; tentative D call: TRBD1 (6 bases). This CDR3 contains 14 residues. The V gene lost 4 bases and the J gene lost 5 bases, with 13 bases spanning the gap. The germline CDR1 and CDR2 sequences are PRHDT and FYEKMQ (reference sequence).

The rearrangement uses TRBV3-1 and TRBJ2-1, with 7 bases aligning to TRBD1. The CDR3 consists of 14 residues. Germline CDR1 is LGHDT and CDR2 is YNNKEL (reference sequence). Trimming removed 2 bases from V and 9 bases from J; junction bases left unmatched: 7. In nucleotides, the CDR3 is TGTGCCAGCAGCCAACTAGGGGGCGGAGGTGAGCAGTTCTTC. Amino acids: CASSQLGGGGEQFF.

The J gene is TRBJ1-1, the V gene TRBV3-1, with D possibly TRBD1 on 6 matching bases. The CDR3 is 14 residues long. Germline V gives CDR1 LGHDT, CDR2 YNNKEL (reference sequence). V shed 0 bases and J shed 10 bases, with 15 bases lying between them. CDR3 nucleotides: TGTGCCAGCAGCCAAGAAACTGGGGGCGCGGGAGCTTTCTTT. It yields the protein CASSQETGGAGAFF.

The chain carries TRBV27 and TRBJ2-5; 7 bases agree with TRBD2. Germline assignment: CDR1 MNHEY and CDR2 SMNVEV (reference sequence). The CDR3 is 14 amino acids. V lost 7 bases and J lost 7; bases outside the gene matches: 12. This chain's CDR3 is CASTSQRGLGTQYF. In DNA, the CDR3 is TGTGCCAGCACGTCCCAGCGGGGCCTCGGGACCCAGTACTTC.

By sample fraction, this clonotype is medium-sized. The chain joins TRBV21-1 to TRBJ2-3; the table's D call TRBD1 went unverified against the DNA. TRBV21-1 is a known pseudogene. The CDR3 runs to 15 residues. CDR3 bases: TGTGCCAGCAGGCCGGACAGGGTGAGGTCAGATACGCAGTATTTT. This encodes CASRPDRVRSDTQYF.

This clonotype was counted many times. J is TRBJ2-1 and V is TRBV6-5; 7 bases map to TRBD1. CDR1 is MNHEY and CDR2 is SVGAGI in the germline V gene. The CDR3 length is 16 residues. Trimming removed 2 bases from V and 1 base from J; junction bases left unmatched: 5. The DNA of the CDR3 is TGTGCCAGCAGTTACGGGGCAGGGGGTTCCTACAATGAGCAGTTCTTC. Residues: CASSYGAGGSYNEQFF.

The chain uses TRBV4-2 and TRBJ1-1; D is ambiguous. V was shortened by 1 base and J by 1 base, with 10 bases between the two germline ends. Germline V gene data show CDR1 as LGHNA and CDR2 as YNFKEQ. The CDR3 sequence is 15 residues long. Here the CDR3 reads CASSQGSSRNTEAFF. The CDR3 DNA reads as TGTGCCAGCAGCCAAGGATCGTCGCGGAACACTGAAGCTTTCTTT.

This clonotype turned up a few times. The gene calls are TRBV9 and TRBJ2-7; D is possibly TRBD1 or TRBD2 (5 bases each). This CDR3 has 16 residues. The V end lost 4 bases, the J end lost 5 bases, and 22 bases lay between the germline ends. Per the germline V gene, CDR1 is SGDLS and CDR2 is YYNGEE. The CDR3 bases are TGTGCCAGCAGCCCCCCCTCCGGGGCGGACTGGGACGAGCAGTACTTC. It yields the protein CASSPPSGADWDEQYF.

The rearrangement joins TRBV12-3 or TRBV12-4 to TRBJ1-1; possible D gene TRBD1, 5 bases. V was shortened by 6 bases and J by 4 bases, with 15 bases between the two germline ends. The CDR3 has 14 amino acids. In DNA, the CDR3 is TGTGCCAGCAGATTGCAGGGTCCAATCACTGAAGCTTTCTTT. This translates into CASRLQGPITEAFF.

Judged by abundance, this clonotype is medium-sized. The V and J genes are TRBV9 and TRBJ1-2; 7 nucleotides agree with TRBD1. This CDR3 spans 16 amino acids. V lost 3 bases, J lost 0 bases, and 8 bases stayed unmatched. Germline values: CDR1 SGDLS, CDR2 YYNGEE. CDR3 sequence (DNA): TGTGCCAGCAGCGACCCATCAGGGGGGTCTAACTATGGCTACACCTTC. Its protein product is CASSDPSGGSNYGYTF. The variable domain in full, with the rest retrieved from reference TRBV9 and TRBJ1-2, is DSGVTQTPKHLITATGQRVTLRCSPRSGDLSVYWYQQSLDQGLQFLIQYYNGEERAKGNILERFSAQQFPDLHSELNLSSLELGDSALYFCASSDPSGGSNYGYTFGSGTRLTVV.

By sample share, this clonotype is medium-sized. The rearrangement joins TRBV11-1 to TRBJ1-1; D unresolved. This CDR3 comprises 15 residues. V lost 0 bases and J lost 1, with 9 bases in between. CDR1 is SGHAT and CDR2 is FQDESV in the germline V gene (reference sequence). The CDR3 reads CASSLAAGWNTEAFF. The DNA of the CDR3 is TGTGCCAGCAGCTTAGCGGCCGGCTGGAACACTGAAGCTTTCTTT.

This clonotype was counted a few times. This chain connects TRBV7-3 to TRBJ2-3, with 11 bases aligning to TRBD2. The CDR3 runs to 15 residues. The germline CDR1 and CDR2 sequences are SGHTA and FQGTGA. Trimming removed 5 bases from V and 6 bases from J; junction bases left unmatched: 7. The CDR3 DNA sequence: TGTGCCAGCAGCCATAGCGGGGGGGCCGGGGATACGCAGTATTTT. Its protein product is CASSHSGGAGDTQYF.